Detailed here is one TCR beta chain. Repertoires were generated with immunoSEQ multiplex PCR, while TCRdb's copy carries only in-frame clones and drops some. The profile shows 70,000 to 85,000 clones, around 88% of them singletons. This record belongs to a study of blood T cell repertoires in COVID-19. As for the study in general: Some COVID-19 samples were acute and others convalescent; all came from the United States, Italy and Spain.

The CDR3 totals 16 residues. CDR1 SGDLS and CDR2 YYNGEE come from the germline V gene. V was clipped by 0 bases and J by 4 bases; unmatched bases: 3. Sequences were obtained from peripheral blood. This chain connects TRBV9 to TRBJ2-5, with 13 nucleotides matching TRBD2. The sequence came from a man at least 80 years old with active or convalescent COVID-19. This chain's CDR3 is CASSVAGLAGLETQYF. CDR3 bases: TGTGCCAGCAGCGTAGCGGGACTAGCGGGGTTAGAGACCCAGTACTTC.